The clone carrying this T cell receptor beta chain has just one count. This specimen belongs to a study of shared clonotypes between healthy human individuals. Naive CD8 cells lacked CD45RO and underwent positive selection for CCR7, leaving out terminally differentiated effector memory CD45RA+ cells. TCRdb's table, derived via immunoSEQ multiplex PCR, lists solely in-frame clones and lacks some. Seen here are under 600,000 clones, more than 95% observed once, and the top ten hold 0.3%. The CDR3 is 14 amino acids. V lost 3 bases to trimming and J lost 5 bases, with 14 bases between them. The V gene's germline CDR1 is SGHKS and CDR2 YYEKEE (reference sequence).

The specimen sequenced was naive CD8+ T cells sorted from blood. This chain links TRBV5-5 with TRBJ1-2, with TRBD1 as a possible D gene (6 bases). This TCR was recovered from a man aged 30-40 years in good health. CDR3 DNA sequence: TGTGCCAGCAGCTCCACAAGGGACATTTATGGCTACACCTTC. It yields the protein CASSSTRDIYGYTF.